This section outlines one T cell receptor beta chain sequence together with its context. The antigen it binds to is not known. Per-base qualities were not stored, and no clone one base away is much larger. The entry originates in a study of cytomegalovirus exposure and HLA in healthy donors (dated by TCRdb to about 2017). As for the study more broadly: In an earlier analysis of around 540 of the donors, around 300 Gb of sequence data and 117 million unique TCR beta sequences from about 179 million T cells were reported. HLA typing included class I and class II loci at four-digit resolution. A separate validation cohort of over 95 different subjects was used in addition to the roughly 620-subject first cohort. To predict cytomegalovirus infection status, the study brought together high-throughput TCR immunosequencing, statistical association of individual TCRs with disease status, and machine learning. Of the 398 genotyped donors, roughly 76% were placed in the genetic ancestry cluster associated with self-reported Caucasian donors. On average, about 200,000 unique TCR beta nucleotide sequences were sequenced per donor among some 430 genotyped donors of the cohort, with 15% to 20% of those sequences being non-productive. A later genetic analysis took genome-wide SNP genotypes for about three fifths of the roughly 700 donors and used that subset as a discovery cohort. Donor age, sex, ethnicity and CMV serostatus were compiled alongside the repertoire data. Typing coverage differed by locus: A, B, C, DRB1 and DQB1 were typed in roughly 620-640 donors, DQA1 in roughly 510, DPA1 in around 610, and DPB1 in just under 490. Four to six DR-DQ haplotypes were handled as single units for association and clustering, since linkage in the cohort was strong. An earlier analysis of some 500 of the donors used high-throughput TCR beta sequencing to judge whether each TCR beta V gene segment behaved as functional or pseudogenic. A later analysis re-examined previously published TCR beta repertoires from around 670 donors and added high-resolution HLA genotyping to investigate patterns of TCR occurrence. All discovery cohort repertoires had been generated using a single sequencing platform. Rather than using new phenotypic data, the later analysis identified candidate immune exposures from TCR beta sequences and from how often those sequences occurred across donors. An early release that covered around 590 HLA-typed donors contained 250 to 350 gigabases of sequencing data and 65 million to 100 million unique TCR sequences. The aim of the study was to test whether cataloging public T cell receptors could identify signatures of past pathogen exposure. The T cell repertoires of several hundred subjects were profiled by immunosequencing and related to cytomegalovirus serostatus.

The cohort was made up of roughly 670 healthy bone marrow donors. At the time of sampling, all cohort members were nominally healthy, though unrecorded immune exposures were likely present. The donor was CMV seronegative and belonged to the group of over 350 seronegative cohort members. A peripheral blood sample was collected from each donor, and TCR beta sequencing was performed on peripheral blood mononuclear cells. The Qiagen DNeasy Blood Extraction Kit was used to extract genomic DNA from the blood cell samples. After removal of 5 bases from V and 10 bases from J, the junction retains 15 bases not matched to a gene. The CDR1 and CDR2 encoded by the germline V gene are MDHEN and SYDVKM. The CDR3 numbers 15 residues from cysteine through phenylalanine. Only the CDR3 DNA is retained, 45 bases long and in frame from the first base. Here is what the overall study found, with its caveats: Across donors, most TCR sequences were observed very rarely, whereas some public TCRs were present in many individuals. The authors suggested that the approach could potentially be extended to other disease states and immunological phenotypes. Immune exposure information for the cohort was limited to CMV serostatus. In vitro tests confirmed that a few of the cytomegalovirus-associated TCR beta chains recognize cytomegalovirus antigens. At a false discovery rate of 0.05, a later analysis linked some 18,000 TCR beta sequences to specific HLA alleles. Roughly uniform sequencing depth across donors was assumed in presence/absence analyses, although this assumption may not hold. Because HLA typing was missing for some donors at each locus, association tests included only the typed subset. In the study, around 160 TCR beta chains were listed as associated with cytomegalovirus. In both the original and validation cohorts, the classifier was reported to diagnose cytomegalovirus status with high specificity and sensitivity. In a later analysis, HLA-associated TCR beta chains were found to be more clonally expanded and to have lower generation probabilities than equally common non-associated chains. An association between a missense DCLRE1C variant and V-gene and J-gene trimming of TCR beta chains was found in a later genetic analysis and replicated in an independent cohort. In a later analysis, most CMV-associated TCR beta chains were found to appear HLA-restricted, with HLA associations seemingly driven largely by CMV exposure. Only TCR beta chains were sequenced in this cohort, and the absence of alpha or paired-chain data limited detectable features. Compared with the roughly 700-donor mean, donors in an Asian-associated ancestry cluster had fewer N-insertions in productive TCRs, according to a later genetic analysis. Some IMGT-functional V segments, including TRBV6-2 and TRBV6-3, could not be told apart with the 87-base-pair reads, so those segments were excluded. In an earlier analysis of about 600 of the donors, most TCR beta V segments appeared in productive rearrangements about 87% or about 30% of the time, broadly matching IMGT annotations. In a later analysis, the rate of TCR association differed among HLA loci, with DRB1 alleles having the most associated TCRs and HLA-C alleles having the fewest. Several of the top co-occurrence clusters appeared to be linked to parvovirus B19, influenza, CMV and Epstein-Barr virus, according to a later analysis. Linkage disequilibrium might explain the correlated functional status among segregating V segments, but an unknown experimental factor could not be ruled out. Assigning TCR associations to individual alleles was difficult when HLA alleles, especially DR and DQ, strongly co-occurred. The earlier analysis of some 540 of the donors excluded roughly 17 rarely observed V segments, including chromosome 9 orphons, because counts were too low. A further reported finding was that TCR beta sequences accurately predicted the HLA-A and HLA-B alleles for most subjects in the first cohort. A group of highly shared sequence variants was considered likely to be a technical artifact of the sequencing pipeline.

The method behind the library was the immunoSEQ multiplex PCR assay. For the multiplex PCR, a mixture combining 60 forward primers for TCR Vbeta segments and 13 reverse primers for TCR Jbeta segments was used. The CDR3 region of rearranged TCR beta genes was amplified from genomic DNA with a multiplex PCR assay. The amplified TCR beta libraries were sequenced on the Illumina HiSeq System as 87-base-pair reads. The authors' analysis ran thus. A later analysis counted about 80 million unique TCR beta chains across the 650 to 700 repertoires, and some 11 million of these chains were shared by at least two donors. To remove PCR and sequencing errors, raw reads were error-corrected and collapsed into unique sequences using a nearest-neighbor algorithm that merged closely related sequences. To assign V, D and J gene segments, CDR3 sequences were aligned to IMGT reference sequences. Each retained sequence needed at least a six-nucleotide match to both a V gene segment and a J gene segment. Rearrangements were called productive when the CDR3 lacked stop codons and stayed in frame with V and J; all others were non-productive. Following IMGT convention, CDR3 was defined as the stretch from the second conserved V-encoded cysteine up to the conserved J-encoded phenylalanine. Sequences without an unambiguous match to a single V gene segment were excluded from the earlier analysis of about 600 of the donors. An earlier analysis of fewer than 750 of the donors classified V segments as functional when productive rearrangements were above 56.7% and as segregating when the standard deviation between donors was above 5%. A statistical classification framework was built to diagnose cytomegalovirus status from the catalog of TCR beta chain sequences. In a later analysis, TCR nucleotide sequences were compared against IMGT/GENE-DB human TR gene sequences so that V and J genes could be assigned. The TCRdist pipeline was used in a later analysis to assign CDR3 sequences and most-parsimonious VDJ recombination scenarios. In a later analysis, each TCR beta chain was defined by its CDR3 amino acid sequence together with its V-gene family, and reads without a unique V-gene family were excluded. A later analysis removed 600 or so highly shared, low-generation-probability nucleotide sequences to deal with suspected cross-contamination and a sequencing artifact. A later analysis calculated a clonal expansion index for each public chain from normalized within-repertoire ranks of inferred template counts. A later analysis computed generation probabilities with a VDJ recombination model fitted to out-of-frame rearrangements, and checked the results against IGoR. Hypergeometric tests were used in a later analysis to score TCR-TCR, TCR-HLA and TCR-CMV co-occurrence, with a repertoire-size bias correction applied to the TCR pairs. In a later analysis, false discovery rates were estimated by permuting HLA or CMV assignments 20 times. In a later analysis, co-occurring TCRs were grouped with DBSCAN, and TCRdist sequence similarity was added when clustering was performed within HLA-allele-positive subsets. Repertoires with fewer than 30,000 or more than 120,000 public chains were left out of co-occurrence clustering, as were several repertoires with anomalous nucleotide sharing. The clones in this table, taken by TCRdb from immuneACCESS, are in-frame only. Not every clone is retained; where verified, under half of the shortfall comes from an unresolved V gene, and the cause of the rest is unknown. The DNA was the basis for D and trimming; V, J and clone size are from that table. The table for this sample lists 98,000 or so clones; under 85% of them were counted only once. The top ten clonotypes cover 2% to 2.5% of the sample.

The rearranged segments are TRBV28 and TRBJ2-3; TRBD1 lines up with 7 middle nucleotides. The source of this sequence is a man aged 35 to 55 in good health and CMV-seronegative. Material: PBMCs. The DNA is TGTGCCAGCAGTGAAATGGGACAGTCCAGATATGCGCAGTATTTT. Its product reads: CASSEMGQSRYAQYF.